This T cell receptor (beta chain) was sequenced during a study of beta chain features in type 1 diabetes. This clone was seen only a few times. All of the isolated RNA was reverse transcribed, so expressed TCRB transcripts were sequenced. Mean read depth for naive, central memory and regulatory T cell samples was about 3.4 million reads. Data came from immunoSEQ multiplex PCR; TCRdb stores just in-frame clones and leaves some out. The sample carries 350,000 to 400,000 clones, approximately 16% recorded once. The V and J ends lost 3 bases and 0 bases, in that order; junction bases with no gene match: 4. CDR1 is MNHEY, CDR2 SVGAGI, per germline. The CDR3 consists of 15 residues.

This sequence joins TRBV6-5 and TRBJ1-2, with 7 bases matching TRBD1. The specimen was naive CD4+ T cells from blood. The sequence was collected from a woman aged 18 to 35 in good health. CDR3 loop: CASSYQGVANYGYTF. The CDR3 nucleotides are TGTGCCAGCAGTTATCAGGGGGTCGCTAACTATGGCTACACCTTC.